This T cell receptor beta chain was recovered during a study of T cells in Graves' hyperthyroidism and ophthalmopathy. The wider study: Peripheral blood sampling occurred at initial diagnosis, before any treatment.

It was uncontrolled infection, other autoimmune disease, pregnancy or lactation that excluded patients. The diagnostic basis comprised clinical symptoms, serum thyroxine and TRAb, thyroid ultrasound and orbital computed tomography. General study findings and limits: Blood also contained most expanded thyroid clonotypes above 0.001.

The source material, RNA transcripts, was used to amplify TCR beta CDR3 regions. The study used the HTBI primer set for a first-round RT-PCR of the TCR CDR3. TCRdb fed the multiplex PCR reads into MiXCR, producing one record per CDR3 protein. Of about 530,000 distinct CDR3 sequences in the sample, 17% were seen once. The CDR3 has 12 amino acids. Germline values: CDR1 GTSNPN, CDR2 SVGIG (reference sequence). Trimming took off 3 bases at V and 0 bases at J, with 2 bases between the two ends. About this clonotype: Its antigen remains unknown.

This TCR was recovered from a woman aged 18-29 years with Graves' ophthalmopathy. The specimen sequenced was blood. V is TRBV30 and J is TRBJ1-4; no clear D. In DNA form, the CDR3 reads TGTGCCTGGAGGGCAACTAATGAAAAACTGTTTTTT. Translation gives CAWRATNEKLFF.